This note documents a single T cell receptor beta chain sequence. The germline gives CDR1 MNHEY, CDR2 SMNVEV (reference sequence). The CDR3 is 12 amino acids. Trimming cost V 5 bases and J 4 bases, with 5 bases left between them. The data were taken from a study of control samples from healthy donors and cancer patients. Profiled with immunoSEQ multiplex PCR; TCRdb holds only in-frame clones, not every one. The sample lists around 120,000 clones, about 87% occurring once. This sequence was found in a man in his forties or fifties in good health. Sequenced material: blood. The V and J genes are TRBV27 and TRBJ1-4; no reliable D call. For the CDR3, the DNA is TGTGCCAGCAGTCCCAATAATGAAAAACTGTTTTTT. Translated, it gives CASSPNNEKLFF.